This TCR beta chain comes out of a study of regulatory T cells in long-lasting Graves disease. Notes on the study in general: The number of shared public clonotypes was higher in persistent patients (about 2,700) than new patients (over 900).

In this sample, this clonotype turned up a few times. The antigen is not known. Time point reported: persistent/refractory GD, antithyroid drugs over 5 years with positive TRAb. Generation of the TCR library employed RNA extracted from PBMCs. American Thyroid Association guidelines defined how Graves' disease was diagnosed. To make TCR beta libraries, researchers used iRepertoire HTBI primers and Arm-PCR of CDR3 regions. TCRdb recomputed calls from the multiplex PCR reads with MiXCR, one row per CDR3 protein. The sample lists 300,000 to 350,000 distinct CDR3 sequences, 20% occurring once. Germline CDR1 is GTSNPN and CDR2 is SVGIG (reference sequence). V gave up 0 bases and J gave up 6 bases, with 17 bases separating them. The CDR3 totals 15 residues.

The sequence was obtained from a female donor with Graves disease. The chain uses TRBV30 and TRBJ1-2, with D unresolved. Source: peripheral blood mononuclear cells (PBMCs), taken when the disease was refractory, from a patient treated with antithyroid drugs. The CDR3 spells CAWSVWYGREDGYTF. The CDR3 nucleotides read TGTGCCTGGAGTGTTTGGTATGGAAGGGAGGATGGCTACACCTTC.